These 7 T cell receptor beta chains originate from one sample sequenced in a study of OX40 agonist ivuxolimab in advanced cancers. TCRdb's table, derived via immunoSEQ multiplex PCR, lists solely in-frame clones and lacks some. The sample shows approximately 30,000 clones, around 75% of them seen only once. Here the sequenced sample was CD4+ or CD8+ T cells sorted from blood, taken in a trial of the OX40 agonist ivuxolimab. The receptors stem from an adult with an advanced solid tumor such as melanoma, head and neck, liver or kidney cancer.

V usage is TRBV4-2 and J usage is TRBJ2-2; D uncertain. The CDR3 totals 11 residues. Trimming took off 7 bases at V and 8 bases at J, with 8 bases between the two ends. CDR1 LGHNA and CDR2 YNFKEQ come from the germline V gene. DNA for the CDR3: TGTGCCAGCATGAACGGGGGGGAGCTGTTTTTT. It yields the protein CASMNGGELFF.

The table lists this clone with a count of one. J is TRBJ2-1 and V is TRBV27; D ambiguous. In germline, CDR1 is MNHEY, CDR2 SMNVEV (reference sequence). Between the trimmed V and J ends, which lost 6 bases and 2 bases, there was a span of 17 bases. CDR3 length: 16 amino acids. CDR3 nucleotide sequence: TGTGCCAGCAGACAGAGTACGTCGGTACCCTACAATGAGCAGTTCTTC. This sequence encodes CASRQSTSVPYNEQFF.

The chain couples TRBV7-6 to TRBJ2-7; 7 nucleotides align to TRBD1. Germline V gene data show CDR1 as SGHVS and CDR2 as FNYEAQ. The CDR3 covers 14 residues. V lost 1 base to trimming and J lost 7 bases; unmatched junction nucleotides: 7. The CDR3 sequence: CASSLGTGLGEQYF. The CDR3 DNA is TGTGCCAGCAGCTTAGGGACAGGTCTAGGGGAGCAGTACTTC.

This clone was seen a single time. V usage is TRBV7-2 and J usage is TRBJ2-7; no reliable D call. The germline gives CDR1 SGHTA, CDR2 FQGNSA. The CDR3 is 13 residues long. Trimming took off 1 base at V and 4 bases at J, with 8 bases between the two ends. Here the CDR3 DNA reads TGTGCCAGCAGCTTAGGGTCAGCTTACGAGCAGTACTTC. This translates into CASSLGSAYEQYF.

This chain joins TRBV6-5 and TRBJ2-1; TRBD2 is a possible D gene (6 bases). V lost 5 bases and J 5 bases, leaving 7 bases between the germline ends. The germline CDR1 and CDR2 sequences are MNHEY and SVGAGI. This CDR3 is built from 12 residues. CDR3 sequence: CASSPGDNEQFF. Written as DNA, the CDR3 is TGTGCCAGCAGTCCGGGGGACAATGAGCAGTTCTTC.

This sequence joins TRBV11-3 and TRBJ2-7, with 8 bases matching TRBD2. Germline-derived CDR1 and CDR2 are SGHNT and YENEEA. With 5 bases clipped from V and 0 bases from J, the junction kept 9 bases outside the gene matches. The CDR3 consists of 16 residues. The CDR3 nucleotides read TGTGCCAGCAGCACAACTAGCGGATTAAGCTCCTACGAGCAGTACTTC. Its protein is CASSTTSGLSSYEQYF.

The J gene is TRBJ2-7, the V gene TRBV9, with 8 bases fitting TRBD1. V lost 3 bases to trimming and J lost 4 bases; unmatched junction nucleotides: 9. The CDR3 runs to 15 residues. Germline CDR1 is SGDLS and CDR2 is YYNGEE. The CDR3 loop is CASSAADRGSYEQYF. The CDR3 DNA reads TGTGCCAGCAGCGCCGCCGACAGGGGTTCGTACGAGCAGTACTTC.